The clone carrying this T cell receptor beta chain was detected a few times. These data belong to a study of T-cell memory formation after mild COVID-19. V dropped 5 bases and J dropped 0; count of bases not matched to a gene: 6. The CDR3 is 15 residues long. The germline gives CDR1 SGHTA, CDR2 FQGNSA. One entry per CDR3 protein, called by TCRdb with MiXCR from the 5' RACE reads. The table includes 180,000 or so distinct CDR3 sequences, around 10% detected once. Sequenced input: PBMCs or a T cell subset sorted from them (not recorded which). The rearrangement uses TRBV7-2 and TRBJ2-7, with TRBD1 identical over 8 bases. This receptor was identified in a man between 18 and 35 years old who had mild COVID-19 (a few samples of this study predate the infection). Cell type and time point are not known. The CDR3 coding sequence is TGTGCCAGCAGCCTGGGACAGGCGCTCTCCTACGAGCAGTACTTC. Translating it yields CASSLGQALSYEQYF.